These T cell receptor beta chains were read from a single sample in a study of blood T cell repertoires in COVID-19. Clones were read by immunoSEQ multiplex PCR, and TCRdb kept only the in-frame ones, dropping some. The profile shows 200,000 to 250,000 clones, approximately 88% of them singletons. Material for sequencing was PBMCs or T cells enriched from blood (not recorded which). Source of these receptors: a woman aged 25 to 45 with acute COVID-19. CDR3s include the opening cysteine and the closing phenylalanine or tryptophan. The order of the fields is J gene, D gene, V gene, clone size, CDR3 protein, CDR3 DNA. A D gene is named only where the DNA matches it firmly. Rows give clone size only sometimes, using once, few, many, or a class for an expanded clone.

J: TRBJ2-1
D: -
V: TRBV6-4
size: -
CDR3: CASSAISGGEQFF
DNA: TGTGCCAGCAGTGCCATTAGCGGAGGTGAGCAGTTCTTC

J: TRBJ2-3
D: TRBD1
V: TRBV10-3
size: -
CDR3: CAISDAWQGADTQYF
DNA: TGTGCCATCAGTGACGCTTGGCAGGGGGCAGATACGCAGTATTTT

J: TRBJ2-7
D: TRBD1
V: TRBV2
size: once
CDR3: CASQQGDGYEQYF
DNA: TGTGCCAGCCAACAGGGGGATGGATACGAGCAGTACTTC

J: TRBJ2-7
D: -
V: TRBV7-6
size: -
CDR3: CASSPRAGHEQYF
DNA: TGTGCCAGCAGCCCTAGGGCAGGGCACGAGCAGTACTTC

J: TRBJ1-5
D: -
V: TRBV7-2
size: -
CDR3: CASSLDGLQIEPQHF
DNA: TGTGCCAGCAGCTTAGATGGGCTGCAAATTGAGCCCCAGCATTTT

J: TRBJ1-1
D: -
V: TRBV27
size: -
CDR3: CASSPGRTEAFF
DNA: TGTGCCAGCAGTCCCGGGAGAACTGAAGCTTTCTTT

J: TRBJ2-5
D: -
V: TRBV18
size: -
CDR3: CASSPEQGTEETQYF
DNA: TGTGCCAGCTCACCCGAACAGGGAACCGAAGAGACCCAGTACTTC

J: TRBJ2-3
D: TRBD1
V: TRBV6-5
size: -
CDR3: CASSSDREGTDTQYF
DNA: TGTGCCAGCAGTTCGGACAGGGAAGGCACAGATACGCAGTATTTT

J: TRBJ1-4
D: TRBD1
V: TRBV7-2
size: few
CDR3: CASSSQGQGNNEKLFF
DNA: TGTGCCAGCAGCTCTCAAGGACAGGGCAATAATGAAAAACTGTTTTTT

J: TRBJ2-7
D: -
V: TRBV28
size: -
CDR3: CASSFLDSSYEQYF
DNA: TGTGCCAGCAGTTTCTTGGACAGTTCCTACGAGCAGTACTTC

J: TRBJ1-5
D: -
V: TRBV11-3
size: -
CDR3: CARGENQPQHF
DNA: TGTGCCCGGGGGGAGAATCAGCCCCAGCATTTT

J: TRBJ1-6
D: -
V: TRBV19
size: -
CDR3: CATSESSYNSPLHF
DNA: TGTGCCACCTCCGAGAGCTCCTATAATTCACCCCTCCACTTT

J: TRBJ2-5
D: -
V: TRBV15
size: -
CDR3: CATSRDRGAETQYF
DNA: TGTGCCACCAGCAGAGACAGGGGAGCGGAGACCCAGTACTTC

J: TRBJ2-7
D: -
V: TRBV5-1
size: once
CDR3: CASSFVGRTYEQYF
DNA: TGCGCCAGCAGCTTTGTGGGCAGGACCTACGAGCAGTACTTC

J: TRBJ2-1
D: TRBD2
V: TRBV2
size: once
CDR3: CASRARSPAGGLKNEQFF
DNA: TGTGCCAGCAGAGCGAGATCACCAGCGGGGGGGCTTAAGAATGAGCAGTTCTTC

J: TRBJ2-7
D: TRBD1
V: TRBV5-1
size: -
CDR3: CASSLGPGQAYEQYF
DNA: TGCGCCAGCAGCTTGGGACCTGGACAGGCCTACGAGCAGTACTTC

J: TRBJ2-7
D: TRBD2
V: TRBV27
size: few
CDR3: CASSLGASGGAYEQYF
DNA: TGTGCCAGCAGTTTAGGGGCTAGCGGGGGAGCCTACGAGCAGTACTTC

J: TRBJ1-2
D: -
V: TRBV10-2
size: -
CDR3: CASSEWQDYGYTF
DNA: TGCGCCAGCAGTGAATGGCAGGACTATGGCTACACCTTC

J: TRBJ1-2
D: -
V: TRBV6-1
size: -
CDR3: CASSDLGNYGYTF
DNA: TGTGCCAGCAGTGACCTCGGGAACTATGGCTACACCTTC

J: TRBJ2-2
D: TRBD1
V: TRBV4-1
size: -
CDR3: CASGAGTVNTGELFF
DNA: TGCGCCAGCGGAGCCGGGACAGTAAACACCGGGGAGCTGTTTTTT

J: TRBJ2-1
D: -
V: TRBV5-4
size: -
CDR3: CASSLSFRGDNEQFF
DNA: TGTGCCAGCAGCTTGAGTTTCCGAGGTGACAATGAGCAGTTCTTC

J: TRBJ1-4
D: TRBD1
V: TRBV2
size: once
CDR3: CAGLQGENEKLFF
DNA: TGTGCCGGCCTACAGGGGGAGAATGAAAAACTGTTTTTT

J: TRBJ1-1
D: -
V: TRBV4-1
size: -
CDR3: CASSQDRNRDMNTEAFF
DNA: TGCGCCAGCAGCCAAGATCGGAACAGGGACATGAACACTGAAGCTTTCTTT

J: TRBJ2-3
D: -
V: TRBV12-5
size: -
CDR3: CASGLAPDTQYF
DNA: TGTGCTAGTGGTTTAGCCCCAGATACGCAGTATTTT

J: TRBJ2-2
D: -
V: TRBV7-9
size: -
CDR3: CASSLLTRENTGELFF
DNA: TGTGCCAGCAGCTTATTGACCAGGGAGAACACCGGGGAGCTGTTTTTT

J: TRBJ1-5
D: -
V: TRBV19
size: -
CDR3: CASSEQSNQPQHF
DNA: TGTGCCAGTAGTGAACAAAGCAATCAGCCCCAGCATTTT